This entry lists 7 T cell receptor beta chains sequenced from one sample in a study of T-cell memory formation after mild COVID-19. One entry per CDR3 protein results from TCRdb running MiXCR on the 5' RACE reads. The sample records roughly 300,000 distinct CDR3 sequences, under 20% being singletons. The sample was PBMCs or a T cell subset sorted from them (not recorded which). The receptors come from a man between 18 and 29 years old who had mild COVID-19 (a few samples of this study predate the infection). Cell type and time point are not known.

The chain uses TRBV6-1 and TRBJ2-3; 8 bases align to TRBD2. The CDR3 is 14 amino acids. The germline CDR1 and CDR2 sequences are MNHNS and SASEGT. Trimming took 4 bases from V and 1 from J; bases not matched to a gene: 1. CDR3 coding DNA: TGTGCCAGCAGTGCGGGGGGGGGCACAGATACGCAGTATTTT. Amino acid sequence: CASSAGGGTDTQYF.

CDR3 region: CSAEGAGNTIYF. The CDR3, as DNA: TGCAGTGCGGAGGGGGCCGGAAACACCATATATTTT. This sequence joins TRBV20-1 and TRBJ1-3; 7 nucleotides agree with TRBD1. Trimming at V came to 6 bases and at J to 4 bases, leaving 3 bases not matched to a gene. In germline, CDR1 is DFQATT, CDR2 SNEGSKA (reference sequence). This CDR3 region has 12 residues.

The V call is TRBV7-3, the J call TRBJ2-2, with 9 nucleotides matching TRBD1. From germline, CDR1 is SGHTA and CDR2 FQGTGA. V was clipped by 4 bases and J by 6 bases; unmatched bases: 0. The CDR3 loop spans 13 amino acids. CDR3 DNA sequence: TGTGCCAGCAGCTGGGACAGGGCCGGGGAGCTGTTTTTT. This translates into CASSWDRAGELFF.

The V gene is TRBV2, the J gene TRBJ2-5, with 8 nucleotides matching TRBD2. Trimming cost V 6 bases and J 2 bases; bases outside gene matches: 5. Germline V gives CDR1 SNHLY, CDR2 FYNNEI. The CDR3 runs to 14 residues. In nucleotides, the CDR3 is TGTGCCAGCAGGAAATCGGGGGGGCAAGAGACCCAGTACTTC. Its translation: CASRKSGGQETQYF.

This chain connects TRBV24-1 to TRBJ2-1, with 8 bases lining up with TRBD2. Germline values: CDR1 KGHDR, CDR2 SFDVKD. The trim removed 4 bases at V and 9 bases at J, leaving 4 bases unmatched. This CDR3 has 13 amino acids. The CDR3 loop is CATSDTTSAEQFF. The CDR3 nucleotides are TGTGCCACCAGTGACACGACTAGCGCTGAGCAGTTCTTC.

The J gene is TRBJ1-1, the V gene TRBV20-1; D is uncertain. CDR1 is DFQATT and CDR2 is SNEGSKA in the germline V gene (reference sequence). This CDR3 spans 14 amino acids. Deletions cut 3 bases from V and 0 bases from J, with 11 bases between. CDR3 in amino acids: CSASHAGMNTEAFF. The DNA of the CDR3 is TGCAGTGCTAGTCATGCCGGAATGAACACTGAAGCTTTCTTT.

This clonotype was recorded a few times. The rearrangement links TRBV2 to TRBJ2-3; D remains ambiguous. CDR3 length: 14 residues. The germline V and J ends were trimmed by 5 bases and 3 bases, with 12 bases remaining between them. CDR1 SNHLY and CDR2 FYNNEI come from the germline V gene. CDR3 bases: TGTGCCAGCAGTCCTAGGATAGTAACAGATACGCAGTATTTT. It yields the protein CASSPRIVTDTQYF.